The text below deals with one T cell receptor (beta chain). Looked up from germline, CDR1 is MNHNY and CDR2 is SVGAGI (reference sequence). Losses at the gene ends were 6 bases for V and 3 bases for J; bases not matched to a gene: 8. This CDR3 is 14 amino acids long. These data are taken from a study of T cell responses to AZD1222 COVID-19 vaccine. Clones were read by immunoSEQ multiplex PCR, and TCRdb kept only the in-frame ones, dropping some. The profile covers about 120,000 clones, with less than 95% appearing a single time and 5.4% taken by the ten largest. The source was peripheral blood, collected on day 0 of AZD1222 vaccination. The receptor was isolated from an adult in good health. V usage is TRBV6-6 and J usage is TRBJ2-7; 7 positions match TRBD2. In DNA form, the CDR3 reads TGTGCCAGCAGCCCCCTGGGGGACTACTACGAGCAGTACTTC. It specifies CASSPLGDYYEQYF.